These 31 T cell receptor beta chains originate from one sample sequenced in a study of identical twins. TCRdb reprocessed the 5' RACE reads via MiXCR and lists one record per CDR3 protein. Among 500,000 or so distinct CDR3 sequences listed, 22% were seen once. The sample was also linked to a second study, of T cells expressing NK-cell markers.

Material for sequencing was CD4+ T cells sorted from blood. The receptor set was obtained from a woman under 30 in good health.

The V call is TRBV12-3 or TRBV12-4, the J call TRBJ2-1, with 11 bases identical to TRBD1. This CDR3 contains 14 residues. Trimming took 4 bases from V and 9 from J; bases not matched to a gene: 5. Written as DNA, the CDR3 is TGTGCCAGCAGTTCCCGGGACAGGGGGTCTGAGCAGTTCTTC. It yields the protein CASSSRDRGSEQFF.

This clonotype was counted a few times. The rearrangement uses TRBV5-1 and TRBJ1-2; tentative D call: TRBD1 (5 bases). The CDR3 is 13 residues long. The germline CDR1 and CDR2 sequences are SGHRS and YFSETQ. V lost 5 bases to trimming and J lost 10 bases, with 18 bases between them. This CDR3 is CASSWGEGGDYTF. The DNA for the CDR3 is TGCGCCAGCAGTTGGGGAGAAGGAGGGGACTACACCTTC.

This clonotype was detected a few times. The chain carries TRBV12-3 or TRBV12-4 and TRBJ1-3; D is possibly TRBD1 (5 bases). The ends were cut back, 5 bases at V and 4 bases at J, with 18 bases in the middle. This CDR3 is 16 amino acids long. CDR3 DNA: TGTGCCAGCAGTGTACGGACAAGGCCATTCGGAAACACCATATATTTT. Translation gives CASSVRTRPFGNTIYF.

The J gene is TRBJ1-1, the V gene TRBV6-1; D is possibly TRBD1 (5 bases). Germline V lookup: CDR1 MNHNS, CDR2 SASEGT. This CDR3 is 15 amino acids long. The germline V and J ends were trimmed by 2 bases and 4 bases, with 14 bases remaining between them. CDR3 protein: CASSEHGADGTEAFF. DNA for the CDR3: TGTGCCAGCAGTGAACACGGGGCCGACGGCACTGAAGCTTTCTTT.

V is TRBV7-2 and J is TRBJ1-2; D is possibly TRBD1 (5 bases). The CDR3 extends over 12 amino acids. Trimming cost V 5 bases and J 5 bases, with 9 bases left between them. Germline V gene sequence: CDR1 SGHTA, CDR2 FQGNSA. CDR3 protein: CASSRGEYGYTF. The CDR3 coding sequence is TGTGCCAGCAGCCGAGGGGAATATGGCTACACCTTC.

The rearrangement links TRBV5-1 to TRBJ2-2; D ambiguous. Germline V gene lookup returns CDR1 SGHRS and CDR2 YFSETQ. This CDR3 is built from 13 residues. The V end lost 4 bases, the J end lost 6 bases, and 10 bases lay between the germline ends. The chain's CDR3 is CASSLDESGELFF. DNA for the CDR3: TGCGCCAGCAGCCTTGACGAATCCGGGGAGCTGTTTTTT.

This clonotype was seen only once. The rearrangement uses TRBV7-2 and TRBJ1-2; 8 bases are a match to TRBD1. The ends lost 3 bases at V and 1 base at J; junction bases unmatched: 10. Germline V gene lookup returns CDR1 SGHTA and CDR2 FQGNSA. This CDR3 has 17 residues. The CDR3 here is CASSLDREKILNYGYTF. CDR3 bases: TGTGCCAGCAGCTTGGACAGGGAGAAGATTCTTAACTATGGCTACACCTTC.

CDR3 residues: CASSLEGAAYNEQFF. CDR3 nucleotide sequence: TGCGCCAGCAGCTTGGAAGGGGCGGCCTACAATGAGCAGTTCTTC. V usage is TRBV5-1 and J usage is TRBJ2-1, with D perhaps TRBD1 (5 bases). The CDR3 covers 15 residues. Trimming stripped 0 bases from V and 2 bases from J, with 9 bases between. From germline, CDR1 is SGHRS and CDR2 YFSETQ.

This clonotype was seen many times. The rearrangement joins TRBV5-1 to TRBJ2-2, with 8 bases identical to TRBD2. The J segment lost 3 bases and the V segment lost 0 bases, leaving 7 bases of the junction unmatched. In germline, CDR1 is SGHRS, CDR2 YFSETQ. This CDR3 has 17 amino acids. Written as DNA, the CDR3 is TGCGCCAGCAGCTTGGGCCCTGCGGGGGGAGACACCGGGGAGCTGTTTTTT. The encoded protein is CASSLGPAGGDTGELFF.

This chain uses TRBV5-6 with TRBJ2-7, with D perhaps matching TRBD1 (5 bases). Trimming removed 0 bases from V and 4 bases from J, with 11 bases in between. Germline CDR1 SGHDT, CDR2 YYEEEE. The CDR3 has 14 residues. CDR3 region: CASSLVGVGYEQYF. The CDR3 DNA reads TGTGCCAGCAGCTTGGTAGGGGTCGGATACGAGCAGTACTTC.

This clonotype was seen many times. The chain uses TRBV20-1 and TRBJ2-7, with 9 bases lining up with TRBD1. J gave up 5 bases and V 3 bases, and 5 bases lay outside the gene matches. CDR3 size: 13 residues. Germline V CDR1 and CDR2: DFQATT, SNEGSKA (reference sequence). The CDR3 DNA reads TGCAGTGCTAGCGGGACAGGGAACCACGAGCAGTACTTC. It is translated as CSASGTGNHEQYF.

In its sample, this clonotype was seen a few times. The chain has TRBV12-3 or TRBV12-4 and TRBJ2-1, with 9 bases lining up with TRBD2. V was pared by 7 bases and J by 2 bases, with 6 bases of the junction left unmatched. The CDR3 loop spans 15 amino acids. The CDR3 region is CASNKAGGPYNEQFF. CDR3 DNA sequence: TGTGCCAGCAATAAGGCGGGAGGGCCCTACAATGAGCAGTTCTTC.

The chain employs TRBV7-9 and TRBJ2-1; 13 nucleotides align to TRBD2. The CDR3 is 15 residues long. V shed 5 bases, J shed 9 bases, and the junction held 7 bases outside the gene matches. Germline values: CDR1 SEHNR, CDR2 FQNEAQ (reference sequence). The CDR3 nucleotides read TGTGCCAGCAGCATTTGGACTAGCGGGAGATTTGAGCAGTTCTTC. Protein product: CASSIWTSGRFEQFF. Supplemented by reference TRBV7-9 and TRBJ2-1, the full variable domain reads DTGVSQNPRHKITKRGQNVTFRCDPISEHNRLYWYRQTLGQGPEFLTYFQNEAQLEKSRLLSDRFSAERPKGSFSTLEIQRTEQGDSAMYLCASSIWTSGRFEQFFGPGTRLTVL.

The chain has TRBV7-3 and TRBJ2-3, with 8 bases lining up with TRBD2. Germline values: CDR1 SGHTA, CDR2 FQGTGA. The CDR3 is made up of 16 amino acids. The junction had 9 bases not matched to a gene; V was cut back by 2 bases and J by 5 bases. The CDR3 spells CASSLWGGGPGDTQYF. Here the CDR3 DNA reads TGTGCCAGCAGCTTATGGGGCGGGGGGCCGGGAGATACGCAGTATTTT.

Ten or more counts support this clonotype. The chain is built from TRBV20-1 and TRBJ2-3; D uncertain. Germline loops: CDR1 DFQATT, CDR2 SNEGSKA (reference sequence). Trimming pared 6 bases from V and 1 base from J, leaving 14 bases between. The CDR3 runs to 14 residues. The CDR3 loop reads CSAGGLVGTDTQYF. The CDR3 bases are TGCAGTGCCGGCGGCTTAGTCGGCACAGATACGCAGTATTTT.

This clonotype has just one count. The chain carries TRBV20-1 and TRBJ2-7; 7 positions agree with TRBD1. With V trimmed by 6 bases and J by 1 base, 9 bases remained unmatched. This CDR3 is 14 amino acids long. CDR1 is DFQATT, CDR2 SNEGSKA, per germline (reference sequence). The CDR3 is CSAARDSLSYEQYF. CDR3 nucleotide sequence: TGCAGTGCGGCCCGGGACAGTTTATCCTACGAGCAGTACTTC.

This clonotype was observed a few times. The chain is built from TRBV24-1 and TRBJ2-1; D is undetermined. The CDR3 contains 12 residues. Germline V gene sequence: CDR1 KGHDR, CDR2 SFDVKD. Trimming cost V 5 bases and J 6 bases, with 7 bases left between them. CDR3 bases: TGTGCCACCAGTGGGGTTTCCAATGAGCAGTTCTTC. This encodes CATSGVSNEQFF.

This clonotype was recorded a few times. This chain uses TRBV5-6 with TRBJ2-7; D not certain. CDR1 is SGHDT, CDR2 YYEEEE, per germline. The CDR3 totals 14 residues. V was clipped by 4 bases and J by 2 bases, with 13 bases between them. The DNA of the CDR3 is TGTGCCAGCAGCCGCCGCGGCGGTACCTACGAGCAGTACTTC. Protein: CASSRRGGTYEQYF. The full variable domain, completed using reference TRBV5-6 and TRBJ2-7, is DAGVTQSPTHLIKTRGQQVTLRCSPKSGHDTVSWYQQALGQGPQFIFQYYEEEERQRGNFPDRFSGHQFPNYSSELNVNALLLGDSALYLCASSRRGGTYEQYFGPGTRLTVT.

A few counts support this clonotype. The chain carries TRBV7-2 and TRBJ1-1; maybe TRBD1 (6 bases). CDR3 length: 14 amino acids. Germline CDR1 reads SGHTA; CDR2 reads FQGNSA. V was shortened by 4 bases and J by 5 bases, with 14 bases between the two germline ends. The CDR3 DNA is TGTGCCAGCAGCTCTACAGGGTCAGGTACTGAAGCTTTCTTT. This gives the protein CASSSTGSGTEAFF.

V is TRBV24-1 and J is TRBJ2-1, with 7 bases matching TRBD2. The CDR3 sequence is 13 residues long. Germline V gene data show CDR1 as KGHDR and CDR2 as SFDVKD. V shed 6 bases and J 7 bases; nucleotides not matched to a gene: 5. Here the CDR3 DNA reads TGTGCCACCAGTCGGAGCGGGGTGAATGAGCAGTTCTTC. This codes for CATSRSGVNEQFF.

The J gene is TRBJ2-2, the V gene TRBV11-2; the match to TRBD2 covers 11 bases. Germline V CDR1 and CDR2: SGHAT, FQNNGV. This CDR3 is built from 15 residues. V lost 5 bases and J lost 7; bases outside the gene matches: 6. CDR3 nucleotides: TGTGCCAGCAGCGTACTAGCGGGAGTTGGCGGGGAGCTGTTTTTT. This encodes CASSVLAGVGGELFF.

This clonotype was seen more than once but under ten times. This chain links TRBV5-1 with TRBJ1-6, with no clear D. Germline V lookup: CDR1 SGHRS, CDR2 YFSETQ. The CDR3 runs 13 residues. V was trimmed by 0 bases and J by 8 bases, leaving 6 bases between them. CDR3 protein: CASSLGQDSPLHF. The CDR3 DNA reads as TGCGCCAGCAGCTTGGGGCAAGATTCACCCCTCCACTTT.

Only a few counts were recorded for this clonotype. V usage is TRBV7-2 and J usage is TRBJ1-5, with 9 nucleotides matching TRBD1. The germline CDR1 and CDR2 sequences are SGHTA and FQGNSA. V shed 5 bases, J shed 6 bases, and the junction held 8 bases outside the gene matches. The CDR3 totals 15 residues. This CDR3 is CASSPRTGAGQPQHF. The CDR3 region has the DNA TGTGCCAGCAGCCCTCGGACAGGGGCCGGTCAGCCCCAGCATTTT. The variable domain in full, completed from reference TRBV7-2 and TRBJ1-5, reads GAGVSQSPSNKVTEKGKDVELRCDPISGHTALYWYRQSLGQGLEFLIYFQGNSAPDKSGLPSDRFSAERTGGSVSTLTIQRTQQEDSAVYLCASSPRTGAGQPQHFGDGTRLSIL.

The chain carries TRBV11-3 and TRBJ2-1, with D possibly being TRBD1 (5 bases). V was pared by 1 base and J by 2 bases, with 15 bases between. Per the germline V gene, CDR1 is SGHNT and CDR2 is YENEEA. The CDR3 has 17 amino acids. Here the CDR3 DNA reads TGTGCCAGCAGCTTAGTCTTTTGGGGCAGAACCTACAATGAGCAGTTCTTC. This translates into CASSLVFWGRTYNEQFF.

The table lists this clonotype with a few counts. The V call is TRBV2, the J call TRBJ1-4; possibly TRBD1 for D (5 bases). V shed 7 bases and J shed 7 bases, with 22 bases lying between them. The CDR3 extends over 16 amino acids. Per the germline V gene, CDR1 is SNHLY and CDR2 is FYNNEI. The CDR3 nucleotides read TGTGCCAGCACCCTGACAGCCCCAAGGGCGGGTGAAAAACTGTTTTTT. This encodes CASTLTAPRAGEKLFF.

The chain links TRBV25-1 to TRBJ2-1; D is unclear. V was cut by 7 bases and J by 6 bases, with 13 bases left in between. This CDR3 has 13 residues. Germline V gene data show CDR1 as MGHDK and CDR2 as SYGVNS. CDR3 in amino acids: CASTRTGGNEQFF. In nucleotides, the CDR3 is TGTGCCAGCACCAGGACGGGCGGCAATGAGCAGTTCTTC.

This clonotype was seen more than once but under ten times. The chain has TRBV2 and TRBJ2-2, with 8 bases aligning to TRBD1. The CDR3 is 16 amino acids. Germline V lookup: CDR1 SNHLY, CDR2 FYNNEI. The V segment lost 5 bases and the J segment 0 bases; nucleotides outside the gene matches: 5. The CDR3 region is CASSLDRGANTGELFF. In DNA, the CDR3 is TGTGCCAGCAGTCTAGACAGGGGCGCGAACACCGGGGAGCTGTTTTTT.

V and J are TRBV20-1 and TRBJ1-2; 7 bases are shared with TRBD1. CDR1 is DFQATT and CDR2 is SNEGSKA in the germline V gene (reference sequence). After removal of 3 bases from V and 4 bases from J, the junction contained 2 bases not matched to a gene. The CDR3 has 12 residues. In DNA form, the CDR3 reads TGCAGTGCTAGTGACAGGGCCTATGGCTACACCTTC. Translated: CSASDRAYGYTF.

J is TRBJ2-1 and V is TRBV20-1; 14 positions match TRBD2. This CDR3 region has 15 residues. Germline V gene sequence: CDR1 DFQATT, CDR2 SNEGSKA (reference sequence). Trimming cost V 5 bases and J 8 bases; bases outside gene matches: 8. The CDR3 protein is CSALHGTSGSHEQFF. The CDR3 DNA reads as TGCAGTGCTCTTCACGGGACTAGCGGGAGCCATGAGCAGTTCTTC.

V usage is TRBV20-1 and J usage is TRBJ2-5; TRBD2 matches at 7 bases. The trim removed 3 bases at V and 9 bases at J, leaving 10 bases unmatched. The length of the CDR3 is 13 residues. The germline gives CDR1 DFQATT, CDR2 SNEGSKA (reference sequence). The CDR3: CSARSAGDHPQYF. The CDR3 nucleotides read TGCAGTGCTAGGTCTGCGGGGGATCACCCCCAGTACTTC.

The rearrangement links TRBV20-1 to TRBJ2-5; 13 bases align to TRBD2. Germline CDR1 DFQATT, CDR2 SNEGSKA (reference sequence). Trimming at V came to 5 bases and at J to 5 bases, leaving 11 bases not matched to a gene. The CDR3 has 16 amino acids. In DNA form, the CDR3 reads TGCAGTGCTCCACCGGGGACTAGCGGGGCCATGGAGACCCAGTACTTC. Translation: CSAPPGTSGAMETQYF.